These T cell receptor beta chains were read from a single sample in a study of blood T cell repertoires in COVID-19. Method: immunoSEQ multiplex PCR; TCRdb's copy keeps in-frame clones and lacks some. The table records 130,000 or so clones, around four fifths of them present only once. Sequencing used PBMCs or T cells enriched from blood (not recorded which). Receptors originate from a middle-aged man with acute COVID-19. Each CDR3 is given with its conserved first and last residue. Each record gives: CDR3 length, V gene, J gene, D gene, clone size, CDR3 protein, CDR3 DNA. The D gene is left open where the match is weak. Clone size is given for some rows only: seen once, a few or many times, or a class if the clone is expanded.

15	TRBV19	TRBJ2-3	-	-	CASSPGLPSTDTQYF	TGTGCCAGTAGTCCGGGACTTCCTAGCACAGATACGCAGTATTTT
14	TRBV28	TRBJ1-3	TRBD1	-	CASSLDRAGNTIYF	TGTGCCAGCAGCTTGGACAGGGCCGGAAACACCATATATTTT
13	TRBV30	TRBJ1-1	-	-	CAWSVNSNTEAFF	TGTGCCTGGAGTGTAAACAGCAACACTGAAGCTTTCTTT
14	TRBV7-9	TRBJ2-5	-	-	CASSLNNNQETQYF	TGTGCCAGCAGCTTAAACAACAACCAAGAGACCCAGTACTTC
15	TRBV6-5	TRBJ1-2	TRBD1	-	CASSYSRTGGYGYTF	TGTGCCAGCAGTTACTCGAGGACAGGGGGCTATGGCTACACCTTC
17	TRBV19	TRBJ1-6	TRBD1	-	CASSARQSGTGKPPLHF	TGTGCCAGTAGCGCTCGTCAATCCGGGACAGGGAAGCCACCCCTCCACTTT
15	TRBV9	TRBJ1-1	-	-	CASSPSLQANTEAFF	TGTGCCAGCAGCCCCAGTCTACAGGCGAACACTGAAGCTTTCTTT
18	TRBV7-3	TRBJ2-3	TRBD2	-	CASSLWSSGSASTDTQYF	TGTGCCAGCAGCTTATGGAGTAGCGGGAGTGCTAGCACAGATACGCAGTATTTT
14	TRBV12-5	TRBJ1-1	-	-	CASGLVPGHREAFF	TGTGCTAGTGGTTTGGTCCCGGGACACCGCGAAGCTTTCTTT
15	TRBV18	TRBJ1-4	-	-	CASSPRGRIEEKLFF	TGTGCCAGCTCACCACGAGGTAGGATAGAAGAAAAACTGTTTTTT
14	TRBV7-9	TRBJ1-5	-	-	CASSPRDSNQPQHF	TGTGCCAGCAGCCCCCGGGATAGCAATCAGCCCCAGCATTTT
12	TRBV2	TRBJ1-2	-	-	CASLPMGGGYTF	TGTGCCTCCCTCCCCATGGGAGGCGGCTACACCTTC
12	TRBV30	TRBJ1-2	TRBD1	-	CAWGTGAGGYTF	TGTGCCTGGGGGACAGGGGCAGGGGGCTACACCTTC
13	TRBV19	TRBJ1-4	TRBD1	-	CASRDRPNEKLFF	TGTGCCAGCCGGGACAGGCCTAATGAAAAACTGTTTTTT
13	TRBV10-2	TRBJ1-1	-	-	CASSVSGITEAFF	TGCGCCAGCAGTGTCTCGGGGATCACTGAAGCTTTCTTT
15	TRBV19	TRBJ2-3	TRBD2	-	CASSPMGLATDTQYF	TGTGCCAGTAGCCCGATGGGACTAGCGACAGATACGCAGTATTTT
17	TRBV9	TRBJ1-2	TRBD1	-	CASSVGDRGHDNYGYTF	TGTGCCAGCAGCGTAGGGGACAGGGGACACGACAACTATGGCTACACCTTC
14	TRBV30	TRBJ1-1	TRBD1	-	CAWSLIDRDTEAFF	TGTGCCTGGAGCCTGATTGACAGGGACACTGAAGCTTTCTTT
15	TRBV19	TRBJ1-1	-	-	CASSIEGVMNTEAFF	TGTGCCAGTAGTATAGAAGGGGTGATGAACACTGAAGCTTTCTTT
14	TRBV3-1/TRBV3-2	TRBJ2-5	TRBD2	-	CASSRGSGRETQYF	TGTGCCAGCAGCCGGGGCAGCGGGAGGGAGACCCAGTACTTC
14	TRBV3-1/TRBV3-2	TRBJ2-5	TRBD1	-	CASSRPTGEETQYF	TGTGCCAGCAGCCGACCGACAGGGGAAGAGACCCAGTACTTC
12	TRBV29-1	TRBJ1-2	TRBD1	-	CSVVSQGHGYTF	TGCAGCGTTGTATCACAGGGGCATGGCTACACCTTC
15	TRBV3-1/TRBV3-2	TRBJ1-2	-	few	CASSGGPTANYGYTF	TGTGCCAGCAGCGGGGGCCCTACGGCTAACTATGGCTACACCTTC
15	TRBV15	TRBJ1-2	TRBD1	-	CATSGGRDRVYGYTF	TGTGCCACCAGCGGAGGACGGGACAGGGTTTATGGCTACACCTTC
16	TRBV18	TRBJ2-6	-	-	CASSPPNGVGANVLTF	TGTGCCAGCTCACCACCGAACGGGGTCGGGGCCAACGTCCTGACTTTC
15	TRBV6-5	TRBJ1-1	TRBD1	once	CASSSAGTGEGWAFF	TGTGCCAGCAGTTCCGCCGGGACAGGGGAGGGGTGGGCTTTCTTT
14	TRBV11-3	TRBJ2-4	-	few	CASSPGGTKNIQYF	TGTGCCAGCAGCCCCGGGGGAACCAAAAACATTCAGTACTTC
14	TRBV30	TRBJ1-1	-	-	CAWTRGVGNTEAFF	TGTGCCTGGACCCGGGGGGTGGGTAACACTGAAGCTTTCTTT
13	TRBV6-2/TRBV6-3	TRBJ1-2	-	-	CASSYEGVDGYTF	TGTGCCAGCAGTTACGAAGGGGTCGATGGCTACACCTTC
12	TRBV5-1	TRBJ1-2	-	-	CASSLDENGYTF	TGCGCCAGCAGCTTGGACGAGAATGGCTACACCTTC
18	TRBV5-1	TRBJ1-3	-	-	CASSSNLLTEFSGNTIYF	TGCGCCAGCAGCTCCAACTTACTTACAGAGTTCTCTGGAAACACCATATATTTT
15	TRBV19	TRBJ2-3	TRBD1	-	CASSVRDRDSDTQYF	TGTGCCAGTAGTGTCCGGGACAGGGATTCAGATACGCAGTATTTT
16	TRBV5-6	TRBJ1-3	-	few	CASSLTGEISGNTIYF	TGTGCCAGCAGCTTGACGGGGGAGATCTCTGGAAACACCATATATTTT
15	TRBV28	TRBJ2-7	-	-	CASLQGAFLPYEQYF	TGTGCCAGCTTGCAGGGCGCATTCTTACCCTACGAGCAGTACTTC
13	TRBV24-1	TRBJ2-5	-	-	CATSDSAGETQYF	TGTGCCACCAGTGATTCGGCGGGGGAGACCCAGTACTTC
11	TRBV6-4	TRBJ1-6	-	few	CARTAGGSLHF	TGTGCCAGAACCGCTGGGGGGTCCCTCCACTTT
16	TRBV19	TRBJ1-4	-	-	CASSIKTGATNEKLFF	TGTGCCAGTAGTATCAAGACGGGAGCAACTAATGAAAAACTGTTTTTT
14	TRBV7-2	TRBJ1-6	TRBD1	-	CASSPGQYNSPLHF	TGTGCCAGCAGTCCGGGACAGTATAATTCACCCCTCCACTTT
13	TRBV6-1	TRBJ1-3	-	-	CASSEIQGNTIYF	TGTGCCAGCAGTGAAATCCAGGGAAACACCATATATTTT